This TCR beta chain originates from a study of shared clonotypes between healthy human individuals. Assay used: immunoSEQ multiplex PCR; TCRdb lists only in-frame clones, some missing. The table includes millions of clones, 85% to 95% detected once. CDR1 and CDR2 from the germline V gene are SGHRS and YFSETQ. This CDR3 has 13 amino acids. With 0 bases removed from V and 8 bases from J, the gap between germline ends came to 11 bases. This chain connects TRBV5-1 to TRBJ1-2, with a weak D call TRBD1 (6 bases). The sequence derives from a man between 18 and 29 years old in good health. The sample consisted of naive CD4+ T cells sorted from blood. Noted subset: CD45RA+ positively selected. CDR3 in DNA: TGCGCCAGCAGCTTGGGGGACAATCGCGGCTACACCTTC. Translating gives CASSLGDNRGYTF.